A single sample is the source of the 26 T cell receptor beta chains below, sequenced in a study of T cells in Graves' hyperthyroidism and ophthalmopathy. Amplified TCR beta CDR3 regions derived from RNA transcripts. Researchers ran a first-round RT-PCR on the TCR CDR3 using the HTBI primer set. TCRdb passed the multiplex PCR reads through MiXCR, listing each CDR3 protein once. The table includes more than 300,000 distinct CDR3 sequences, over 11% detected once. The sequenced sample consisted of blood. The receptors originated from a woman between 55 and 75 years old with Graves' hyperthyroidism.

This clonotype was seen repeatedly, ten times or more. The rearrangement uses TRBV6-1 and TRBJ1-2, with 7 bases matching TRBD1. Trimming took 5 bases from V and 4 from J; bases not matched to a gene: 7. CDR3 length: 14 amino acids. CDR1 and CDR2 from the germline V gene are MNHNS and SASEGT. CDR3 sequence reads: CASSQFRGAYGYTF. CDR3 in DNA: TGTGCCAGCAGTCAGTTCAGGGGGGCCTATGGCTACACCTTC.

This clonotype was observed a handful of times. The V gene is TRBV5-5, the J gene TRBJ2-5; 7 bases are a match to TRBD2. V shed 4 bases and J 5 bases; nucleotides not matched to a gene: 8. CDR1 is SGHKS and CDR2 is YYEKEE in the germline V gene (reference sequence). The CDR3 sequence is 14 residues long. The chain's CDR3 is CASSPILALETQYF. CDR3 nucleotides: TGTGCCAGCAGCCCGATACTAGCGTTGGAGACCCAGTACTTC.

The J gene is TRBJ2-1, the V gene TRBV11-1; TRBD2 matches 9 bases. Germline V lookup: CDR1 SGHAT, CDR2 FQDESV (reference sequence). With V trimmed by 5 bases and J by 8 bases, 19 bases remained unmatched. This CDR3 is built from 18 residues. The CDR3 bases are TGTGCCAGCAGCCCCGCGAGTGGAGCGGGAGGCCAGCGGTATGAGCAGTTCTTC. Residues: CASSPASGAGGQRYEQFF.

This clonotype was seen a few times. The chain has TRBV12-5 and TRBJ2-7, with D perhaps TRBD1 (6 bases). The CDR3 runs to 14 residues. The V end was cut by 6 bases, the J end by 0 bases, with 12 bases between. Germline CDR1 is LGHNT and CDR2 is FRNRAP. The CDR3 sequence: CASGRTEVSYEQYF. CDR3 bases: TGTGCTAGTGGCCGGACAGAAGTCTCCTACGAGCAGTACTTC.

The chain combines TRBV27 with TRBJ2-7; 7 bases agree with TRBD2. The CDR3 covers 15 residues. Losses at the gene ends were 5 bases for V and 0 bases for J; bases not matched to a gene: 7. Germline CDR1 reads MNHEY; CDR2 reads SMNVEV (reference sequence). The CDR3 DNA follows: TGTGCCAGCAGTCATAACGGGGGGAGCTCCTACGAGCAGTACTTC. The encoded protein is CASSHNGGSSYEQYF.

This clonotype was recorded many times. The chain employs TRBV18 and TRBJ2-5; D possibly corresponds to TRBD2 (6 bases). CDR3 length: 14 residues. The V gene's germline CDR1 is KGHSH and CDR2 LQKENI. Trimming shortened V by 3 bases and J by 1 base, and 9 bases separated the two germline ends. This CDR3 reads CASSPPGLQETQYF. The CDR3 nucleotides are TGTGCCAGCTCACCTCCGGGACTCCAAGAGACCCAGTACTTC.

This clonotype was seen many times. The chain carries TRBV3-1 and TRBJ2-4, with D uncertain. Trimming shortened V by 3 bases and J by 1 base, and 7 bases separated the two germline ends. The CDR3 has 14 amino acids. Germline lookup yields CDR1 LGHDT and CDR2 YNNKEL (reference sequence). DNA of the CDR3: TGTGCCAGCAGCCATGCCTCGGCCAAAAACATTCAGTACTTC. Translating gives CASSHASAKNIQYF.

This clonotype showed up many times. The chain has TRBV5-1 and TRBJ1-2; D uncertain. CDR1 SGHRS and CDR2 YFSETQ come from the germline V gene. V was cut by 2 bases and J by 6 bases, with 11 bases left in between. The CDR3 has 13 residues. For the CDR3, the DNA is TGCGCCAGCAGCTTCGAGAGGGTCGATGGCTACACCTTC. It yields the protein CASSFERVDGYTF.

The chain uses TRBV20-1 and TRBJ2-2, with 8 bases aligning to TRBD2. The trim removed 3 bases at V and 5 bases at J, leaving 8 bases unmatched. The CDR3 is 15 residues long. Per germline, CDR1 DFQATT and CDR2 SNEGSKA (reference sequence). The CDR3 spells CSARLSGRATGELFF. The CDR3 DNA reads TGCAGTGCTAGGCTAAGCGGGAGAGCAACCGGGGAGCTGTTTTTT.

There are many counts of this clonotype. The J gene is TRBJ2-7, the V gene TRBV7-9; no definite D call. CDR1 is SEHNR, CDR2 FQNEAQ, per germline (reference sequence). With 4 bases removed from V and 4 bases from J, the gap between germline ends came to 14 bases. The CDR3 is 14 residues long. The CDR3 DNA reads TGTGCCAGCAGCTCTTATCCGGACGGGTACGAGCAGTACTTC. It encodes CASSSYPDGYEQYF.

This clonotype has only a few counts. The V call is TRBV2, the J call TRBJ1-6; possibly TRBD1 for D (5 bases). The V gene's germline CDR1 is SNHLY and CDR2 FYNNEI. This CDR3 region has 16 residues. The V and J ends lost 2 bases and 3 bases respectively, with 11 bases between them. As DNA, the CDR3 is TGTGCCAGCAGTGAACAGGGAGTTGGCTATAATTCACCCCTCCACTTT. Translation: CASSEQGVGYNSPLHF.

With respect to this clonotype: A much larger clone differs by one base, so this may be a read error. This chain connects TRBV5-1 to TRBJ2-1, with D tentatively TRBD1 or TRBD2 (5 bases each). The CDR3 covers 15 residues. Per germline, CDR1 SGHRS and CDR2 YFSETQ. The CDR3 nucleotides read TGCGCCAGCGGCTTATCGACCGGGGCATACAATGAGCAGTTCTTC. It translates to CASGLSTGAYNEQFF.

This clonotype was seen more than once but under ten times. The chain couples TRBV7-9 to TRBJ2-1, with 15 bases identical to TRBD2. This CDR3 has 18 residues. Germline V gene sequence: CDR1 SEHNR, CDR2 FQNEAQ (reference sequence). The ends lost 5 bases at V and 1 base at J; junction bases unmatched: 6. The CDR3 DNA reads TGTGCCAGCAGCCCCGGGACTAGCGGGAGGTTTTCCTACAATGAGCAGTTCTTC. Its protein product is CASSPGTSGRFSYNEQFF. The entire variable domain, with the rest obtained from reference TRBV7-9 and TRBJ2-1, is as follows: DTGVSQNPRHKITKRGQNVTFRCDPISEHNRLYWYRQTLGQGPEFLTYFQNEAQLEKSRLLSDRFSAERPKGSFSTLEIQRTEQGDSAMYLCASSPGTSGRFSYNEQFFGPGTRLTVL.

This clonotype was found a few times. This sequence joins TRBV19 and TRBJ2-3, with 7 bases matching TRBD2. The CDR3 runs 15 residues. Germline loops: CDR1 LNHDA, CDR2 SQIVND (reference sequence). Trimming took 5 bases from V and 1 from J; bases not matched to a gene: 6. The CDR3, as DNA: TGTGCCAGTAGTTCCCAGCGGGACGGCACAGATACGCAGTATTTT. Translating it yields CASSSQRDGTDTQYF.

The CDR3 protein is CSVTGRASDEQFF. In nucleotides, the CDR3 is TGCAGCGTTACCGGGAGGGCTTCGGATGAGCAGTTCTTC. The chain combines TRBV29-1 with TRBJ2-1; 8 bases map to TRBD2. The junction had 8 bases not matched to a gene; V was cut back by 5 bases and J by 8 bases. The CDR3 spans 13 residues. CDR1 and CDR2 from the germline V gene are SQVTM and ANQGSEA.

In the case of this clonotype: Possible read error: a much larger clone is one base away. V gene TRBV2 combines with J gene TRBJ2-7; weak D call: TRBD1 (6 bases). Near its end, the DNA agrees better with TRBJ2-1, so the J call may be wrong. Germline V lookup: CDR1 SNHLY, CDR2 FYNNEI. The CDR3 totals 15 residues. This CDR3 reads CASSLAPDRTYEQFF. In DNA form, the CDR3 reads TGTGCCAGCAGCTTAGCCCCGGACAGAACCTACGAGCAGTTCTTC.

The chain joins TRBV7-6 to TRBJ1-4, with 9 positions matching TRBD1. The CDR3 is made up of 12 amino acids. Germline CDR1 is SGHVS and CDR2 is FNYEAQ. V lost 5 bases and J lost 14; bases outside the gene matches: 6. For the CDR3, the DNA is TGTGCCAGCAGCCCAGGGGACAGGGCCCTGTTTTTT. This sequence encodes CASSPGDRALFF.

This clonotype was picked up many times. The chain recombines TRBV18 with TRBJ1-1, with 7 bases identical to TRBD1. V shed 3 bases and J 0 bases; nucleotides not matched to a gene: 7. Germline CDR1 is KGHSH and CDR2 is LQKENI. CDR3 length: 16 residues. As DNA, the CDR3 is TGTGCCAGCTCACCGACGGGACAGACCATGAACACTGAAGCTTTCTTT. Residues: CASSPTGQTMNTEAFF.

At least ten counts were recorded for this clonotype. The CDR3 reads CASRPTSGSDNEQFF. As DNA, the CDR3 is TGCGCCAGCAGACCCACTAGCGGGAGCGACAATGAGCAGTTCTTC. The rearrangement joins TRBV5-1 to TRBJ2-1; TRBD2 aligns across 11 bases. V shed 5 bases, J shed 5 bases, and the junction held 6 bases outside the gene matches. Looked up from germline, CDR1 is SGHRS and CDR2 is YFSETQ. The length of the CDR3 is 15 residues.

Of note for this clonotype: A junction boundary mismatches the germline segment, possibly from a read error. The chain combines TRBV7-9 with TRBJ2-2, with D possibly being TRBD2 (5 bases). Germline V CDR1 and CDR2: SEHNR, FQNEAQ (reference sequence). This CDR3 spans 16 amino acids. CDR3 DNA sequence: TGTGCCAGCAGCTTATTCTCCCCAAGGAGGACCGGGGAGCTGCTTTTT. It is translated as CASSLFSPRRTGELLF.

This clonotype showed up many times. The V gene is TRBV2, the J gene TRBJ1-5; D gene unclear. There are 18 residues in the CDR3. Germline lookup yields CDR1 SNHLY and CDR2 FYNNEI. Trimming took off 10 bases at V and 0 bases at J, with 25 bases between the two ends. The CDR3 DNA follows: TGTGCCAACAGCCTTCCTCCTTCTGAGGTTTATAGCAATCAGCCCCAGCATTTT. Its translation is CANSLPPSEVYSNQPQHF.

The gene calls are TRBV5-1 and TRBJ1-1; TRBD1 is a possible D gene (5 bases). Between the trimmed V and J ends, which lost 4 bases and 0 bases, there was a span of 13 bases. The CDR3 runs to 15 residues. CDR1 and CDR2 (germline): SGHRS, YFSETQ. The CDR3 region is CASSPWGTMNTEAFF. The DNA for the CDR3 is TGCGCCAGCAGCCCCTGGGGGACGATGAACACTGAAGCTTTCTTT.

This clonotype was seen at least ten times. V gene TRBV19 combines with J gene TRBJ2-7; a weak D match, TRBD2 (5 bases). Germline CDR1 LNHDA, CDR2 SQIVND (reference sequence). The CDR3 runs to 15 residues. V gave up 3 bases and J gave up 1 base, with 13 bases separating them. The CDR3 sequence is CASSIAADGSYEQYF. CDR3 DNA sequence: TGTGCCAGTAGTATCGCAGCGGACGGTTCCTACGAGCAGTACTTC.

The V gene is TRBV11-3, the J gene TRBJ1-2; D remains ambiguous. The CDR3 is 13 residues long. The germline V gene encodes CDR1 SGHNT and CDR2 YENEEA. V was shortened by 4 bases and J by 4 bases, with 10 bases between the two germline ends. The DNA for the CDR3 is TGTGCCAGCAGCTCCCCCAGAACCTATGGCTACACCTTC. Amino acid sequence: CASSSPRTYGYTF.

Many counts were recorded for this clonotype. This sequence joins TRBV7-2 and TRBJ1-3; no firm D call. Per the germline V gene, CDR1 is SGHTA and CDR2 is FQGNSA. V gave up 0 bases and J gave up 8 bases, with 11 bases separating them. The CDR3 totals 14 residues. CDR3 sequence reads: CASSLAVGMDTIYF. CDR3 coding DNA: TGTGCCAGCAGCTTAGCGGTGGGGATGGACACCATATATTTT. The whole variable domain, remainder taken from reference TRBV7-2 and TRBJ1-3, is GAGVSQSPSNKVTEKGKDVELRCDPISGHTALYWYRQSLGQGLEFLIYFQGNSAPDKSGLPSDRFSAERTGGSVSTLTIQRTQQEDSAVYLCASSLAVGMDTIYFGEGSWLTVV.

At least ten counts were recorded for this clonotype. The chain employs TRBV12-3 or TRBV12-4 and TRBJ2-1; 9 nucleotides match TRBD2. Trimming took 5 bases from V and 1 from J; bases not matched to a gene: 6. The CDR3 consists of 16 residues. For the CDR3, the DNA is TGTGCCAGCAGTCCCTGGACTAGCGTATCCTACAATGAGCAGTTCTTC. Protein sequence: CASSPWTSVSYNEQFF.